Included here is one TCR beta chain sequence, with context. What it recognizes is unknown. This entry belongs to a study of PD-1 blockade in classical Hodgkin lymphoma. Study summary: Nivolumab was given intravenously to patients at 3 mg/kg every 2 weeks.

Measured with immunoSEQ multiplex PCR; TCRdb has only the in-frame clones, and not every one. The sample yields over 85,000 clones, about nine tenths seen once. The length of the CDR3 is 12 residues. V was shortened by 1 base and J by 7 bases, with 5 bases between the two germline ends. Germline V gene data show CDR1 as SGHDT and CDR2 as YYEEEE. Study-wide results and limits: The study reported lower baseline TCR diversity in newly diagnosed patients than in healthy donors. Differences between repertoires have undefined causes, possibly disease activity or prior therapy.

Noted time point: cycle 4 day 1 (C4D1), after less than 7 weeks of nivolumab. Following autologous stem cell transplantation, relapse occurred in every patient, and exposure to brentuximab vedotin varied. Here the sequenced sample was peripheral blood mononuclear cells (PBMCs), taken before the fourth cycle of nivolumab. The receptor was isolated from a human donor with classical Hodgkin lymphoma. The genes are TRBV5-6 and TRBJ2-2; D gene unclear. The CDR3 DNA reads TGTGCCAGCAGCTTGTTACGCGGGGAGCTGTTTTTT. Translating it yields CASSLLRGELFF.